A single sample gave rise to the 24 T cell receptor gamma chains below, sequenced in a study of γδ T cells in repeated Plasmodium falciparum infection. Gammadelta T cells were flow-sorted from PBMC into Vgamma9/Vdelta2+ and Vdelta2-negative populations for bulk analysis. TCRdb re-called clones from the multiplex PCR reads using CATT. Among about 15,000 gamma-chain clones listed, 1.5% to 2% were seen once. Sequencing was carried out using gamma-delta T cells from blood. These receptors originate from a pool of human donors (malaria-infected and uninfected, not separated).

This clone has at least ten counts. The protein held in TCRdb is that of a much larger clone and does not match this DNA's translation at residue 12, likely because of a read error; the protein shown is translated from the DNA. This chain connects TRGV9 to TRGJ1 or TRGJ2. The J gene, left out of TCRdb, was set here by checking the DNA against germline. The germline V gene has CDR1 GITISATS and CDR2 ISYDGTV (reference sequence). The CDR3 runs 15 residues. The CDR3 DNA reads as TGTGCCTTGTGGGAGTTGCCGATTTTCTATTATAGGAAACTCTTT. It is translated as CALWELPIFYYRKLF.

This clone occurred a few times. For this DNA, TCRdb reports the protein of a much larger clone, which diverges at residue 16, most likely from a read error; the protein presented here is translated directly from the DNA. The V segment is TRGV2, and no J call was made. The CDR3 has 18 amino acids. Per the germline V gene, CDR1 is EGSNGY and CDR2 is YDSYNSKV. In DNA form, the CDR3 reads TGTGCCACCTGGGACGGGCTCGGAATAAATAGTAGTGATTGGATCGAGACGTTT. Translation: CATWDGLGINSSDWIETF.

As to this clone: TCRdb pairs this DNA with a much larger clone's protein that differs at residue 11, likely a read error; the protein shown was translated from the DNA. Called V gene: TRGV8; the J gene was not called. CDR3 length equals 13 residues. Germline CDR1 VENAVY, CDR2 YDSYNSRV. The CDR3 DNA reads TGTGCCACCTGGGATCGGACCGATTGGATCAGGACGTTT. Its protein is CATWDRTDWIRTF.

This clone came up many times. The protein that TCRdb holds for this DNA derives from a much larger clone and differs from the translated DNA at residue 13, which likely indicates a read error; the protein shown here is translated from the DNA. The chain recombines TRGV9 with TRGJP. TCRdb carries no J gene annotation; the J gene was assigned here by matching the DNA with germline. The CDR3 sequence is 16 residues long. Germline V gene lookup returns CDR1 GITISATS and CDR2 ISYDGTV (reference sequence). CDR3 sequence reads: CALWEAIGLGKKTKVF. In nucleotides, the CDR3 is TGTGCCTTGTGGGAGGCAATTGGGTTGGGCAAAAAAACCAAGGTATTT.

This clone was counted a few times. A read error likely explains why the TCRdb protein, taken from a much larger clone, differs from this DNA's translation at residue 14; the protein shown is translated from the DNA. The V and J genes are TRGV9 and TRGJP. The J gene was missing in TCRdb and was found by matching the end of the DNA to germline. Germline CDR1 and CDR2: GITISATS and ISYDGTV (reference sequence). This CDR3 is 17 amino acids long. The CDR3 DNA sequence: TGTGCCTTGTGGGAGGAGATACAAGAGTTGGGCAAAAAACTCAAGGTATTT. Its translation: CALWEEIQELGKKLKVF.

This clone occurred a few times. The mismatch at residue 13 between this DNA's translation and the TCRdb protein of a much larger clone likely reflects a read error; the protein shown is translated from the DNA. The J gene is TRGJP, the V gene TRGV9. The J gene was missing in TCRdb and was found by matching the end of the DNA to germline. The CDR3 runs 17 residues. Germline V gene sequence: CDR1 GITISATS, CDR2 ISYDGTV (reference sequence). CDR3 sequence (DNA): TGTGCCTTGTGGGAGGTGAAGCCAGAGTTGGGCAAAAGAATCAAGGTATTT. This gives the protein CALWEVKPELGKRIKVF.

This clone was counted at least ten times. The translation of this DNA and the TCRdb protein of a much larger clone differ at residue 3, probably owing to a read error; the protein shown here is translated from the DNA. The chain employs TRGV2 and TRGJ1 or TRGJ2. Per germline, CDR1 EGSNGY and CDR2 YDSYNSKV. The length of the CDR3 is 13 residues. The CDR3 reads CASWDGPLNKKLF. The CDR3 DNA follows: TGTGCCTCCTGGGACGGGCCCTTAAATAAGAAACTCTTT.

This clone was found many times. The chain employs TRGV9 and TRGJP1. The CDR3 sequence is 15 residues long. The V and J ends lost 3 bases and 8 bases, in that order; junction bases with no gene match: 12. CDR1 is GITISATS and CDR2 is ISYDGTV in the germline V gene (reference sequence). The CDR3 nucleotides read TGTGCCTTGTGGGAGAGAATATATACCGGTTGGTTCAAGATATTT. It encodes CALWERIYTGWFKIF.

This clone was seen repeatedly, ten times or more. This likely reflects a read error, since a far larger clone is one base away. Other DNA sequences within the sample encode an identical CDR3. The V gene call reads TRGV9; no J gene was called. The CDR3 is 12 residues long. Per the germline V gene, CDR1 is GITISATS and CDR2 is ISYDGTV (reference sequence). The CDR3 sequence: CALWEVQTSELF. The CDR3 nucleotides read TGTGCCTTGTGGGAAGTGCAAACTTCGGAACTCTTT.

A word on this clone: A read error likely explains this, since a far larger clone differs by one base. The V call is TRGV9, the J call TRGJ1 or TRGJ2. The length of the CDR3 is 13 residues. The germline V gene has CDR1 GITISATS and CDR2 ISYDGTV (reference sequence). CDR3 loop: CALWGTHYYKKLF. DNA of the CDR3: TGTGCCCTGTGGGGGACCCATTATTATAAGAAACTCTTT.

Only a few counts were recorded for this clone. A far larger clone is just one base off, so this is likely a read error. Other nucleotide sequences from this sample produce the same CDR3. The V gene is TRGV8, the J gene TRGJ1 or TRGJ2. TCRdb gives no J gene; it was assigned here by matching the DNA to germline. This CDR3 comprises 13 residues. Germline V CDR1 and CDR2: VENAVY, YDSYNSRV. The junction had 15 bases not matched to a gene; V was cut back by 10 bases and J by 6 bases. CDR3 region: CATWNPPGYKKLF. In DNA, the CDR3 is TGTGCCACTTGGAACCCCCCCGGTTATAAGAAACTCTTT.

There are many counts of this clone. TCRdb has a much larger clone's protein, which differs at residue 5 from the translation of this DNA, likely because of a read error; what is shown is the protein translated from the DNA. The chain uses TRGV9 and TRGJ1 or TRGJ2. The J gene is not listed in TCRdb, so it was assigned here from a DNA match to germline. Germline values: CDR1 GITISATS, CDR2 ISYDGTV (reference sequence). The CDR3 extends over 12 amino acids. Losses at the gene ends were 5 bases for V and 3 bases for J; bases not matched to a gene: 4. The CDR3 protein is CALWGLYYKKLF. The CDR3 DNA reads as TGTGCCTTGTGGGGCCTTTATTATAAGAAACTCTTT.

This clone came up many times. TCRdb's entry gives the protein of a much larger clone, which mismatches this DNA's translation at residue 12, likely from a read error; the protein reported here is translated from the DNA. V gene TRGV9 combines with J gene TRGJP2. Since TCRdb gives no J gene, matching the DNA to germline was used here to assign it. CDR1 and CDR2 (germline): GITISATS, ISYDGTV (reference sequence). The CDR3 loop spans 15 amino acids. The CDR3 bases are TGTGCCTTGTGGGAGGTGCAGGGTAGTGATTGGGTCAAGACGTTT. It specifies CALWEVQGSDWVKTF.

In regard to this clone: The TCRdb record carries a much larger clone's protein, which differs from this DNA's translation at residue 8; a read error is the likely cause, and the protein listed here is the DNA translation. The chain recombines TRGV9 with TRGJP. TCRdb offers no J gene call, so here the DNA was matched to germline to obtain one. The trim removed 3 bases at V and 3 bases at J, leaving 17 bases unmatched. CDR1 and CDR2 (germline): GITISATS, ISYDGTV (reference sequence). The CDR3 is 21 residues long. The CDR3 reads CALWEPATEAMQELGKKIKVF. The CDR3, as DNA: TGTGCCTTGTGGGAGCCGGCAACGGAGGCGATGCAAGAGTTGGGCAAAAAAATCAAGGTATTT.

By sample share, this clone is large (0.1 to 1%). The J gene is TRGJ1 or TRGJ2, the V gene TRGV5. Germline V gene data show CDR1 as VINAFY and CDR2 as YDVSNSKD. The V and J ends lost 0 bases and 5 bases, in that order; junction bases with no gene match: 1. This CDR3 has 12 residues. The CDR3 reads CATWDRDYKKLF. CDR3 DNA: TGTGCCACCTGGGACAGGGATTATAAGAAACTCTTT.

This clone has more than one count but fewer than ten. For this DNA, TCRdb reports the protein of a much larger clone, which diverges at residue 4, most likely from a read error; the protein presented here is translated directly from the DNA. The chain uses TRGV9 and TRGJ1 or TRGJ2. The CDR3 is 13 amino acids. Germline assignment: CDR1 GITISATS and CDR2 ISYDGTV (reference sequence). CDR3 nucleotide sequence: TGTGCCTTGTGTGAGGTGAGGGGGGATAAGAAACTCTTT. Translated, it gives CALCEVRGDKKLF.

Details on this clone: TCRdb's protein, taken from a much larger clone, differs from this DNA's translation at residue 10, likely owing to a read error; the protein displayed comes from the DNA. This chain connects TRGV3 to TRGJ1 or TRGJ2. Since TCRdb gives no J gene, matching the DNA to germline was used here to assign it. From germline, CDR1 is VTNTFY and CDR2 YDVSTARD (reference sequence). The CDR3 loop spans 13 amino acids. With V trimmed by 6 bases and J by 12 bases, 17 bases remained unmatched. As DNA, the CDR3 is TGTGCCACCTGGCCCCGAATTGGGCGTAGGAAACTCTTT. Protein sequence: CATWPRIGRRKLF.

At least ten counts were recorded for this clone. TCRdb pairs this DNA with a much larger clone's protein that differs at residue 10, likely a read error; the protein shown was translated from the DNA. The CDR3 sequence is CALWEGSSDRIKTF. The CDR3 DNA is TGTGCCTTGTGGGAGGGGAGTAGTGATCGGATCAAGACGTTT. V usage is TRGV9 and J usage is TRGJP2. Germline lookup yields CDR1 GITISATS and CDR2 ISYDGTV (reference sequence). The CDR3 is made up of 14 amino acids.

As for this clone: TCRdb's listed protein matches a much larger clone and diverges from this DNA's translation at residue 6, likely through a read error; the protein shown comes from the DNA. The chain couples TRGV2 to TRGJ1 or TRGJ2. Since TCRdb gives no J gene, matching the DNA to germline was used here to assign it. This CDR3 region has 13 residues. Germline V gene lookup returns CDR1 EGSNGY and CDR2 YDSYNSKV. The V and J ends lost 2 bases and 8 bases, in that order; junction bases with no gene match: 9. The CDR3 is CATWDEPRHKKLF. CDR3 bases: TGTGCCACCTGGGACGAGCCTCGCCATAAGAAACTCTTT.

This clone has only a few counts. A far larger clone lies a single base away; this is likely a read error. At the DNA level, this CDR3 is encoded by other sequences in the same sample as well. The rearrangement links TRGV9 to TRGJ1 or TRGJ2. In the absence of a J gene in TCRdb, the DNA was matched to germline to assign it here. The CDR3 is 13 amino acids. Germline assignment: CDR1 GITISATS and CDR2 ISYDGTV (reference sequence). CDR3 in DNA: TGTGCCCTGTGGGAGGTGCATACTCATAAGAAACTCTTT. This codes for CALWEVHTHKKLF.

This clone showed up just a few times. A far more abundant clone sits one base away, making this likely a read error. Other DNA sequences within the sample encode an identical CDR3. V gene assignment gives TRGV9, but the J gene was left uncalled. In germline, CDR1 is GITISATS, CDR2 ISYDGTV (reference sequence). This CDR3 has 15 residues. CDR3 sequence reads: CALWEPALNYYKKLF. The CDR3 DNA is TGTGCCTTGTGGGAGCCCGCCTTGAATTATTATAAGAAACTCTTC.

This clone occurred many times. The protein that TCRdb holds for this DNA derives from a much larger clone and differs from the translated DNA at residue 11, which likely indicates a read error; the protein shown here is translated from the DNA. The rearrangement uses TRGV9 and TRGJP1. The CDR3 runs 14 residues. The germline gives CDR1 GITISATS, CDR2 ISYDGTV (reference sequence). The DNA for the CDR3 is TGTGCCTTGTGGGAGTTAGGCACTGGTTGGCTCAAGATATTT. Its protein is CALWELGTGWLKIF.

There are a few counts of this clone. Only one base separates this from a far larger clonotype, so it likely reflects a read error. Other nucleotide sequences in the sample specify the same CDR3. Here the CDR3 reads CALWEVKQELGKKIKVF. In DNA form, the CDR3 reads TGTGCCTTGTGGGAGGTAAAACAAGAGTTGGGCAAAAAAATCAAGGTGTTT. TRGV9 is the V gene, and the J gene was not called. CDR3 length: 17 residues. Germline CDR1 is GITISATS and CDR2 is ISYDGTV (reference sequence).

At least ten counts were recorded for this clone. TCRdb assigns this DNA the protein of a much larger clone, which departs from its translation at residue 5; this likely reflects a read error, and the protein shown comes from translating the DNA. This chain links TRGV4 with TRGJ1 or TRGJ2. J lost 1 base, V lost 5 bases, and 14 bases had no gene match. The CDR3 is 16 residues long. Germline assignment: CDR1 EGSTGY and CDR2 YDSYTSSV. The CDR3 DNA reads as TGTGCCACCTGGGGTGGTGGGGTAATCAATTATTATAAGAAACTCTTT. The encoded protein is CATWGGGVINYYKKLF.